Presented here are 27 T cell receptor beta chains from one specimen sequenced in a study of beta chain features in type 1 diabetes. Whole-study findings and limits: Type 1 diabetes patients had TCRB CDR3s that were shorter (moderately but significantly so) in all four CD4+ subsets.

Their recognized antigens are unknown. Reverse transcription of all isolated RNA meant that expressed TCRB transcripts were sequenced. Produced via immunoSEQ multiplex PCR; TCRdb's table is partial and in-frame only. This sample has 240,000 or so clones, with roughly 20% found just once. Material: naive CD4+ T cells from blood. These receptors were collected from a woman in her forties with type 1 diabetes.

This clone occurred a few times. This chain links TRBV15 with TRBJ2-7; 10 bases line up with TRBD1. This CDR3 contains 13 residues. Trimming cost V 6 bases and J 7 bases; bases outside gene matches: 6. Looked up from germline, CDR1 is LNHNV and CDR2 is YYDKDF (reference sequence). The chain's CDR3 is CATRRQGAGEQYF. DNA of the CDR3: TGTGCCACCAGGCGACAGGGGGCTGGTGAGCAGTACTTC.

A remark on this clone: This sample also contains other DNA sequences that code for the same CDR3. CDR3 DNA sequence: TGTGCCTGGGGTCTAGCGGGAGGCACAGATACGCAGTATTTT. It codes for CAWGLAGGTDTQYF. The rearrangement uses TRBV30 and TRBJ2-3, with TRBD2 matching over 10 bases. CDR3 size: 14 residues. V lost 5 bases and J lost 1; bases outside the gene matches: 3. Germline V gene sequence: CDR1 GTSNPN, CDR2 SVGIG (reference sequence).

In its sample, this clone was seen a few times. The chain uses TRBV20-1 and TRBJ2-3; D is possibly TRBD2 (6 bases). CDR1 is DFQATT, CDR2 SNEGSKA, per germline (reference sequence). This CDR3 has 11 amino acids. CDR3 amino acids: CRGRRGDTQYF. CDR3 sequence (DNA): TGCAGAGGGAGGAGAGGAGATACGCAGTATTTT.

This clone has more than one count but fewer than ten. The chain links TRBV5-1 to TRBJ1-1; tentative D call: TRBD1 (6 bases). CDR1 is SGHRS, CDR2 YFSETQ, per germline. The CDR3 totals 16 residues. Trimming took 3 bases from V and 0 from J, leaving 15 bases between them. The CDR3 sequence: CASSSPGHLMNTEAFF. CDR3 nucleotide sequence: TGCGCCAGCAGCTCGCCGGGACACCTGATGAACACTGAAGCTTTCTTT.

CDR3 amino acids: CASSVSGEAEAFF. CDR3 coding DNA: TGTGCCAGCAGCGTTTCGGGGGAGGCTGAAGCTTTCTTT. The genes are TRBV9 and TRBJ1-1, with D possibly matching TRBD1 (5 bases). Per the germline V gene, CDR1 is SGDLS and CDR2 is YYNGEE. Trimming removed 2 bases at V and 6 bases at J, with 11 bases between. This CDR3 has 13 residues.

The rearrangement links TRBV7-2 to TRBJ2-5, with unresolved D. V lost 3 bases and J lost 2, with 13 bases in between. Germline CDR1 reads SGHTA; CDR2 reads FQGNSA. This CDR3 has 15 amino acids. CDR3 in amino acids: CASSFGSATQETQYF. In DNA, the CDR3 is TGTGCCAGCAGCTTTGGATCCGCGACTCAAGAGACCCAGTACTTC.

The chain recombines TRBV9 with TRBJ2-7, with a tentative D call TRBD2 (6 bases). CDR1 and CDR2 from the germline V gene are SGDLS and YYNGEE. Trimming took off 3 bases at V and 6 bases at J, with 19 bases between the two ends. The CDR3 length is 15 residues. CDR3 coding DNA: TGTGCCAGCAGCGGCTGGGGAGGCCTATCTACCGAGCAGTACTTC. This sequence encodes CASSGWGGLSTEQYF.

The rearrangement links TRBV7-2 to TRBJ2-7; 9 bases agree with TRBD1. The CDR3 length is 17 residues. The junction had 7 bases not matched to a gene; V was cut back by 1 base and J by 0 bases. Germline lookup yields CDR1 SGHTA and CDR2 FQGNSA. For the CDR3, the DNA is TGTGCCAGCAGCTTAGTGGAGGGACAGGGCCCCTCCTACGAGCAGTACTTC. This codes for CASSLVEGQGPSYEQYF.

This clone came up a few times. The V and J genes are TRBV9 and TRBJ2-3; weak D call: TRBD1 (6 bases). This CDR3 has 15 residues. Germline-derived CDR1 and CDR2 are SGDLS and YYNGEE. Trimming took 4 bases from V and 5 from J, leaving 17 bases between them. CDR3 residues: CASSPRAGDGDTQYF. Here the CDR3 DNA reads TGTGCCAGCAGCCCCCGGGCAGGGGATGGAGATACGCAGTATTTT. The whole variable domain, filled in from reference TRBV9 and TRBJ2-3, reads DSGVTQTPKHLITATGQRVTLRCSPRSGDLSVYWYQQSLDQGLQFLIQYYNGEERAKGNILERFSAQQFPDLHSELNLSSLELGDSALYFCASSPRAGDGDTQYFGPGTRLTVL.

This clone was recorded a few times. The rearrangement uses TRBV30 and TRBJ2-3, with 8 bases that match TRBD1. Germline V gene lookup returns CDR1 GTSNPN and CDR2 SVGIG (reference sequence). After removal of 0 bases from V and 5 bases from J, the junction contained 1 base not matched to a gene. This CDR3 has 13 amino acids. CDR3 DNA: TGTGCCTGGAGTGTACAGGGGGGAGATACGCAGTATTTT. It encodes CAWSVQGGDTQYF.

J is TRBJ2-1 and V is TRBV29-1; no reliable D call. The ends were cut back, 3 bases at V and 3 bases at J, with 3 bases in the middle. The CDR3 totals 11 residues. Germline CDR1 and CDR2: SQVTM and ANQGSEA. CDR3 region: CSVDIYNEQFF. As DNA, the CDR3 is TGCAGCGTTGATATCTACAATGAGCAGTTCTTC.

The sample holds a few counts of this clone. This chain uses TRBV19 with TRBJ2-7, with D perhaps TRBD1 (6 bases). The length of the CDR3 is 13 residues. V was cut by 4 bases and J by 3 bases, with 10 bases left in between. Germline values: CDR1 LNHDA, CDR2 SQIVND (reference sequence). DNA for the CDR3: TGTGCCAGTAGTAAGGGGGAATACTACGAGCAGTACTTC. Its protein is CASSKGEYYEQYF.

This clone has a handful of counts. The chain carries TRBV7-3 and TRBJ1-3; TRBD1 matches 7 bases. The trim removed 5 bases at V and 0 bases at J, leaving 10 bases unmatched. The CDR3 totals 17 residues. The V gene's germline CDR1 is SGHTA and CDR2 FQGTGA. The CDR3 loop reads CASSADPRGSSGNTIYF. CDR3 DNA sequence: TGTGCCAGCAGCGCCGACCCCAGGGGGAGCTCTGGAAACACCATATATTTT. Supplemented by reference TRBV7-3 and TRBJ1-3, the full variable domain reads GAGVSQTPSNKVTEKGKYVELRCDPISGHTALYWYRQSLGQGPEFLIYFQGTGAADDSGLPNDRFFAVRPEGSVSTLKIQRTERGDSAVYLCASSADPRGSSGNTIYFGEGSWLTVV.

The V call is TRBV11-2, the J call TRBJ2-5; no reliable D call. Trimming cost V 7 bases and J 1 base, with 10 bases left between them. This CDR3 is 13 amino acids long. Germline-derived CDR1 and CDR2 are SGHAT and FQNNGV. CDR3 residues: CASTPSGQETQYF. As DNA, the CDR3 is TGTGCCAGCACCCCCTCGGGCCAAGAGACCCAGTACTTC.

The chain has TRBV20-1 and TRBJ2-1; possibly TRBD1 for D (5 bases). The germline V gene has CDR1 DFQATT and CDR2 SNEGSKA (reference sequence). CDR3 length equals 10 residues. Trimming cost V 6 bases and J 11 bases, with 11 bases left between them. CDR3 sequence: CSALDRKQFF. CDR3 sequence (DNA): TGCAGTGCGCTTGACAGAAAGCAGTTCTTC.

This chain links TRBV7-8 with TRBJ2-7; possibly TRBD2 for D (6 bases). The V and J ends lost 1 base and 5 bases respectively, with 12 bases between them. Looked up from germline, CDR1 is SGHVS and CDR2 is FQNEAQ. The CDR3 has 14 amino acids. CDR3 DNA sequence: TGTGCCAGCAGCTTAGTCGGGGGTTGGAACGAGCAGTACTTC. This gives the protein CASSLVGGWNEQYF.

This clone showed up just a few times. The chain couples TRBV30 to TRBJ2-5; D ambiguous. The CDR3 has 12 residues. The germline gives CDR1 GTSNPN, CDR2 SVGIG (reference sequence). Trimming removed 3 bases from V and 5 bases from J, with 10 bases in between. In DNA, the CDR3 is TGTGCCTGGAGACAAGACGGGGAGACCCAGTACTTC. This codes for CAWRQDGETQYF.

In this sample, this clone turned up a few times. The chain has TRBV7-2 and TRBJ2-7, with TRBD1 as a possible D gene (6 bases). The CDR3 extends over 13 amino acids. Trimming stripped 5 bases from V and 5 bases from J, with 13 bases between. The germline V gene has CDR1 SGHTA and CDR2 FQGNSA. CDR3 DNA sequence: TGTGCCAGCAGCCCTACAGGGTTTAACGAGCAGTACTTC. The encoded protein is CASSPTGFNEQYF.

This clone was observed a few times. The genes are TRBV5-6 and TRBJ1-2, with a tentative D call TRBD1 (5 bases). CDR3 size: 15 residues. Germline V gives CDR1 SGHDT, CDR2 YYEEEE. Deletions cut 4 bases from V and 3 bases from J, with 16 bases between. The CDR3 here is CASSRTGGADYGYTF. As DNA, the CDR3 is TGTGCCAGCAGCCGGACGGGGGGTGCGGACTATGGCTACACCTTC.

V is TRBV25-1 and J is TRBJ2-7, with TRBD2 matching 13 bases. The CDR3 has 16 amino acids. V was clipped by 3 bases and J by 8 bases; unmatched bases: 10. Per germline, CDR1 MGHDK and CDR2 SYGVNS. The CDR3 region has the DNA TGTGCCAGCAGTGACCCGGGACTAGCGGGACTCCAGCAGCAGTACTTC. Protein product: CASSDPGLAGLQQQYF.

This clone was counted between two and nine times. CDR3 bases: TGTGCCAGCAGTAGCCGGGACAGCACCTACGAGCAGTACTTC. It encodes CASSSRDSTYEQYF. The chain carries TRBV27 and TRBJ2-7; 7 nucleotides match TRBD1. Losses at the gene ends were 5 bases for V and 2 bases for J; bases not matched to a gene: 6. The CDR3 length is 14 residues. In germline, CDR1 is MNHEY, CDR2 SMNVEV (reference sequence).

This clone was detected a few times. This sequence joins TRBV4-1 and TRBJ1-4; 9 bases match TRBD1. Trimming at V came to 4 bases and at J to 5 bases, leaving 2 bases not matched to a gene. This CDR3 region has 14 residues. CDR1 is MGHRA and CDR2 is YSYEKL in the germline V gene. CDR3 in DNA: TGCGCCAGCAGCCGGACAGGGGAAAATGAAAAACTGTTTTTT. Translating gives CASSRTGENEKLFF.

In this sample, this clone turned up a few times. The J gene is TRBJ1-1, the V gene TRBV19, with D perhaps matching TRBD1 (5 bases). This CDR3 has 13 amino acids. V shed 5 bases and J shed 2 bases, with 9 bases lying between them. From germline, CDR1 is LNHDA and CDR2 SQIVND (reference sequence). The CDR3 nucleotides read TGTGCCAGTAGTCCGACAGTTAACACTGAAGCTTTCTTT. It encodes CASSPTVNTEAFF.

J is TRBJ2-4 and V is TRBV29-1, with D unresolved. Germline lookup yields CDR1 SQVTM and CDR2 ANQGSEA. The CDR3 contains 13 residues. Between the trimmed V and J ends, which lost 4 bases and 0 bases, there was a span of 7 bases. The CDR3 loop reads CSVVPGAKNIQYF. For the CDR3, the DNA is TGCAGCGTTGTACCGGGAGCCAAAAACATTCAGTACTTC.

This chain connects TRBV30 to TRBJ2-1; the D gene is possibly TRBD2 (6 bases). V was shortened by 2 bases and J by 5 bases, with 13 bases between the two germline ends. This CDR3 contains 14 residues. Germline lookup yields CDR1 GTSNPN and CDR2 SVGIG (reference sequence). This CDR3 is CAWSILAANNEQFF. In DNA form, the CDR3 reads TGTGCCTGGAGTATATTAGCGGCGAACAATGAGCAGTTCTTC. Full variable domain (rest looked up from reference TRBV30 and TRBJ2-1): SQTIHQWPATLVQPVGSPLSLECTVEGTSNPNLYWYRQAAGRGLQLLFYSVGIGQISSEVPQNLSASRPQDRQFILSSKKLLLSDSGFYLCAWSILAANNEQFFGPGTRLTVL.

This clone was counted only a few times. This rearrangement joins TRBV9 to TRBJ1-2; no clear D gene. This CDR3 has 14 amino acids. The germline V and J ends were trimmed by 0 bases and 5 bases, with 11 bases remaining between them. Germline V CDR1 and CDR2: SGDLS, YYNGEE. This chain's CDR3 is CASSVAGLPYGYTF. The CDR3 DNA is TGTGCCAGCAGCGTAGCGGGTCTCCCGTATGGCTACACCTTC.

The V gene is TRBV5-1, the J gene TRBJ2-3; TRBD1 agrees at 8 bases. V lost 0 bases and J lost 4; bases outside the gene matches: 4. CDR1 is SGHRS and CDR2 is YFSETQ in the germline V gene. The CDR3 loop spans 15 amino acids. The chain's CDR3 is CASSLVAGGADTQYF. The DNA of the CDR3 is TGCGCCAGCAGCTTGGTGGCAGGGGGCGCAGATACGCAGTATTTT.